This T cell receptor beta chain was observed in a study of glioma-infiltrating T cells after dendritic cell vaccination. About the study: The vaccine used monocyte-derived dendritic cells pulsed overnight with autologous tumor lysate.

Time point noted: after dendritic cell vaccination, including at tumor progression/relapse. V was clipped by 3 bases and J by 5 bases, with 10 bases between them. Germline V lookup: CDR1 MNHEY, CDR2 SVGAGI. The CDR3 has 14 amino acids. TCRdb's copy holds only in-frame clones and misses some; the assay was immunoSEQ multiplex PCR. Found here are 50,000 to 65,000 clones, under 90% of them singletons; the top ten hold roughly 9%. This sequence originates from a human donor with glioblastoma. The chain couples TRBV6-5 to TRBJ1-4; no definite D call. Sequencing used blood, obtained after dendritic cell vaccination. The CDR3 nucleotides read TGTGCCAGCAGTTATTTGAGTACCAATGAAAAACTGTTTTTT. Its protein product is CASSYLSTNEKLFF.